This T cell receptor beta chain was sequenced for a study of spatial heterogeneity in lung cancer (dated 2019 in TCRdb). Looking at the study overall: More beta-chain than alpha-chain transcripts were consistently detected, likely reflecting higher beta-chain transcript abundance. TCR transcript counts in tumor regions correlated strongly with a T cell transcriptional module score from matched bulk RNA-seq. In the raw uncorrected reads, each unique combination of TCR and UMI appeared on average more than ten times. TCR alpha and beta repertoires were quantitatively compared across multiple tumor regions, matched nontumor lung and blood in non-small cell lung cancer. The study linked features of the TCR repertoire to counts of nonsynonymous mutations, which were determined by whole-exome sequencing of tumor tissue. At surgery, 200 or so tumor regions, around 64 matched nontumor lung samples and 56 PBMC samples were TCR-sequenced for both alpha and beta chains.

Here V drops 11 bases and J drops 6 bases, and the junction holds 7 bases not matched to any gene. The CDR3 runs 12 residues from the cysteine to the phenylalanine. The read is trimmed to its CDR3 DNA, 36 bases read in frame from base 1. The germline V gene provides CDR1 ENHRY and CDR2 SYGVKD. This clonotype was seen at least ten times. The target of this receptor is not known. Base qualities were left out, and no much larger clone turns up one base away. The time point tag for this specimen amounts to: sample taken at primary tumor resection. The donors were more than 65 patients from the lung TRACERx cohort who had early-stage, untreated non-small cell lung cancer. Without any cell sorting, TCR sequencing was performed on whole RNA extracted either from tumor and nontumor lung tissue or from cryopreserved PBMC samples. Patients were selected for TCR sequencing only if sufficient RNA was available from at least two tumor regions. A lung pathologist reviewed the tumor and adjacent nontumor lung specimens before the specimens were selected.

The library came from 5' RACE. Sequencing was performed on a NextSeq 500. In the TCR library protocol, a unique molecular identifier was attached to each TCR cDNA molecule so that PCR and sequencing errors could be corrected. The authors processed their data as follows. Decombinator tools were used for TCR identification, UMI-based error correction and CDR3 extraction. Expanded TCRs were defined as those above a frequency of 2 per 1,000, corresponding to the top 1% of the tumor frequency distribution. Expanded tumor TCRs statistically deemed absent (corrected P<0.05) from at least one tumor region were classed as regional, and all other expanded tumor TCRs were classed as ubiquitous. Renyi diversity was computed with the R vegan package after each repertoire had been subsampled 100 times to 5,000 TCRs. CDR3 similarity networks were constructed using string-kernel similarity of amino acid triplets, with links drawn between CDR3s whose pairwise similarity was above 0.82. Using fastp trimming at Q25 and MiXCR clonotype assembly, TCRdb reanalyzed the public sequencing data and kept in-frame beta chains. Under each unique CDR3 protein, matching rows form one entry showing the most common genes and DNA. The authors' filters were not applied to this entry. This sample holds 8,000 to 10,000 distinct CDR3 sequences; approximately 15% were observed only once. The ten largest clones take up approximately 15% of the sample.

Study-wide conclusions, independent of this receptor: TCR-seq coverage of tumor T cells was estimated at only roughly 6.5% for alpha chains and 12% to 15% for beta chains. The number of expanded intratumoral alpha and beta TCRs correlated with the tumor nonsynonymous mutation count. Counts of ubiquitous and regional expanded TCRs correlated with counts of ubiquitous and regional nonsynonymous mutations, respectively. Additional single-cell paired TCR alpha and beta sequencing was considered necessary to confirm, at a functional level, the hypothesis that regional TCRs recognize regional mutations.

Here the chain combines TRBV10-3 and TRBJ2-1, with 7 bases matching TRBD1. This receptor was taken from a male donor with early-stage non-small cell lung cancer. This specimen consisted of lung tumor tissue, obtained at surgery. The CDR3 region reads CAVGGQGNEQFF. The nucleotide sequence is given as TGTGCCGTAGGGGGCCAAGGCAATGAGCAGTTCTTC.